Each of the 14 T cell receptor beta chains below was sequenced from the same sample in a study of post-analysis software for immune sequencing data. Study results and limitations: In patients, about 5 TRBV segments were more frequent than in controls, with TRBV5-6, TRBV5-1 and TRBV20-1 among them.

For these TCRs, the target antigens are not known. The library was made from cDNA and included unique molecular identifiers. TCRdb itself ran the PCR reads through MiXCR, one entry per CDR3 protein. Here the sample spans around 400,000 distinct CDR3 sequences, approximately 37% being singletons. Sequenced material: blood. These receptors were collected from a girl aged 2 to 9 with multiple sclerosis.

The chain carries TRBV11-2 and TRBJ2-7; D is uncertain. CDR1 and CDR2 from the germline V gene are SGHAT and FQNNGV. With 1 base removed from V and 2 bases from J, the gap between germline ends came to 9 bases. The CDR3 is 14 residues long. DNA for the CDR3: TGTGCCAGCAGCTTAGCCGTCGGAGCCTACGAGCAGTACTTC. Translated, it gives CASSLAVGAYEQYF.

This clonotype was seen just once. CDR3 region: CASSQDLGGPEAFF. The CDR3 nucleotides read TGTGCCAGCAGCCAAGATTTAGGGGGCCCTGAAGCTTTCTTT. The chain has TRBV4-2 and TRBJ1-1; 7 positions agree with TRBD1. The CDR3 runs 14 residues. Germline V gene data show CDR1 as LGHNA and CDR2 as YNFKEQ. J gave up 6 bases and V 0 bases, and 4 bases lay outside the gene matches.

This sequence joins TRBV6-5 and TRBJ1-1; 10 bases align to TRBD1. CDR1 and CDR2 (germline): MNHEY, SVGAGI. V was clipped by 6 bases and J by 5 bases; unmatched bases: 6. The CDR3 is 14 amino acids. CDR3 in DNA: TGTGCCAGCAGCCCAGGACAGGGGGAAACTGAAGCTTTCTTT. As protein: CASSPGQGETEAFF.

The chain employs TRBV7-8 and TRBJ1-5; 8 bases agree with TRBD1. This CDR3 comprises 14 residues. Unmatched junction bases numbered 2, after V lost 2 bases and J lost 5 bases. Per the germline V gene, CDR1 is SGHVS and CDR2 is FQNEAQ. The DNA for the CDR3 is TGTGCCAGCAGCTTAACGGACAGGGATCAGCCCCAGCATTTT. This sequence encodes CASSLTDRDQPQHF.

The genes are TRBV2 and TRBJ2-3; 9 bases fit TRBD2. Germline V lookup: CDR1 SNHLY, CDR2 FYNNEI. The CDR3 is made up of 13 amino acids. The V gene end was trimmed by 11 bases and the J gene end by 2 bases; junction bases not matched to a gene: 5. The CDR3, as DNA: TGTGCCTCGAAGGGACTAGCCACAGATACGCAGTATTTT. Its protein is CASKGLATDTQYF.

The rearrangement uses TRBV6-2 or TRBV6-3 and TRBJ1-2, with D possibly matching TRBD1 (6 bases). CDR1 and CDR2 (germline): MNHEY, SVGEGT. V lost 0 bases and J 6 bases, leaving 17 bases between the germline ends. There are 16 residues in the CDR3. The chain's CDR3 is CASSYSRTGISDGYTF. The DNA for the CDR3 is TGTGCCAGCAGTTACTCCAGAACAGGGATTTCGGATGGCTACACCTTC.

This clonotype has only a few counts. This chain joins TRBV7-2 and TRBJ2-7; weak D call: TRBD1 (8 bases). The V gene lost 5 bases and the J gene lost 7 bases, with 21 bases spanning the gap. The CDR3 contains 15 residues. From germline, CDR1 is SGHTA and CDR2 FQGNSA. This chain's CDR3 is CASSAHRGGLGEQYF. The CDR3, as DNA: TGTGCCAGCAGCGCCCACAGGGGGGGCCTAGGAGAGCAGTACTTC.

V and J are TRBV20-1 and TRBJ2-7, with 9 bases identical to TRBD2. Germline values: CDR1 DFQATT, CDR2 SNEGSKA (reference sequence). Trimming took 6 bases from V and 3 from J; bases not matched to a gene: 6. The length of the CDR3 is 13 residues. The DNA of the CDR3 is TGCAGTGCAATCAGCGGGAGGCTCTACGAGCAGTACTTC. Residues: CSAISGRLYEQYF.

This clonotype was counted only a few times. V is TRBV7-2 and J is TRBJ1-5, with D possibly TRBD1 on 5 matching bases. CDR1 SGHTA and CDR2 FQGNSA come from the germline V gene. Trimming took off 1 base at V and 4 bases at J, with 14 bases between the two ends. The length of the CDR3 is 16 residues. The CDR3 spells CASSLVGGTDNQPQHF. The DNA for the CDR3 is TGTGCCAGCAGCTTAGTAGGCGGGACTGATAATCAGCCCCAGCATTTT.

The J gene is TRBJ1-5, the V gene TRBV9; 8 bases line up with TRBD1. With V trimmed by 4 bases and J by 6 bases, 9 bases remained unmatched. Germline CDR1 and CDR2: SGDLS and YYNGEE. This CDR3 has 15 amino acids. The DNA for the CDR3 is TGTGCCAGCAGCCCGGGGGACAGGTTGAGTCAGCCCCAGCATTTT. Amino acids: CASSPGDRLSQPQHF.

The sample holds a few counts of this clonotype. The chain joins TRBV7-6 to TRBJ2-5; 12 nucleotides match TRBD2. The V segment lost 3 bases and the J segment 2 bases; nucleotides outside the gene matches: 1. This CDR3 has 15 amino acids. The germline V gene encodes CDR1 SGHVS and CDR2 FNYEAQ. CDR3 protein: CASSFGLAGQETQYF. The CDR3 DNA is TGTGCCAGCAGCTTTGGACTAGCGGGGCAAGAGACCCAGTACTTC.

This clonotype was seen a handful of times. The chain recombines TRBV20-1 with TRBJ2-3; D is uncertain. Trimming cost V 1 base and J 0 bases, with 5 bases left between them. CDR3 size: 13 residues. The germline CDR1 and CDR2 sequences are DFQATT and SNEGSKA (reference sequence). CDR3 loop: CSARGKSTDTQYF. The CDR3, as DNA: TGCAGTGCTAGAGGCAAAAGCACAGATACGCAGTATTTT.

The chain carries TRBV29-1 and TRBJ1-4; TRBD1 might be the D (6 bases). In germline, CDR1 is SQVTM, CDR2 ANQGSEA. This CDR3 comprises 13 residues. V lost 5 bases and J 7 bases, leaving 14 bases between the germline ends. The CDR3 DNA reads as TGCAGCGTTCAGGGGAACCCCAGTGAAAAACTGTTTTTT. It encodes CSVQGNPSEKLFF.

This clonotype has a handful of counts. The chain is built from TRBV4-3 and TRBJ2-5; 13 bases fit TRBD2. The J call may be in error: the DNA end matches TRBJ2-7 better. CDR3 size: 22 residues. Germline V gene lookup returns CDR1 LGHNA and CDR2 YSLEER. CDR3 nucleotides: TGCGCCAGCAGCCAATTCCACTTGACCACTAGCGGGAGGGCCCTGTTTATGGGCGAGCAGTACTTC. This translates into CASSQFHLTTSGRALFMGEQYF.